Listed below are T cell receptor beta chains from one sample, sequenced in a study of blood T cell repertoires in COVID-19. TCRdb's copy holds only in-frame clones and misses some; the assay was immunoSEQ multiplex PCR. The data hold 130,000 to 150,000 clones, with 70% to 90% observed a single time. Specimen: peripheral blood. All receptors come from a woman between 45 and 65 years old with acute or convalescent COVID-19. Both conserved end residues are part of each CDR3. D genes are given only for firm matches. Clone sizes are given selectively: once, few, many, or a class where the clone is expanded.

TRBJ2-5,TRBD1,TRBV28,17,-,CASSTVDPRGQQETQYF,TGTGCCAGCAGTACAGTGGACCCGAGGGGGCAACAAGAGACCCAGTACTTC
TRBJ2-1,TRBD1,TRBV6-5,14,-,CASSGTGGGLQQFF,TGTGCCAGCAGCGGGACAGGGGGAGGTCTCCAGCAGTTCTTC
TRBJ1-2,-,TRBV7-2,15,-,CASSLEGGFGYGYTF,TGTGCCAGCAGCTTAGAGGGGGGGTTTGGCTATGGCTACACCTTC
TRBJ1-5,TRBD1,TRBV6-5,15,-,CASSRQGNSNQPQHF,TGTGCCAGCAGTCGACAGGGTAATAGCAATCAGCCCCAGCATTTT
TRBJ1-1,-,TRBV7-9,15,few,CASSYQTSLNTEAFF,TGTGCCAGCAGCTACCAGACATCCCTGAACACTGAAGCTTTCTTT
TRBJ1-1,TRBD1,TRBV7-2,15,once,CASSLVGQGGSEAFF,TGTGCCAGCAGCTTAGTAGGACAGGGAGGGAGTGAAGCTTTCTTT
TRBJ1-2,-,TRBV19,12,-,CAGGGVNYGYTF,TGTGCCGGGGGGGGCGTCAACTATGGCTACACCTTC
TRBJ2-1,-,TRBV25-1,13,-,CASSGQGIGEQFF,TGTGCCAGCAGTGGTCAGGGTATAGGTGAGCAGTTCTTC
TRBJ2-2,-,TRBV7-2,13,-,CAGTGPNTGELFF,TGTGCCGGTACAGGGCCGAACACCGGGGAGCTGTTTTTT
TRBJ1-5,-,TRBV7-8,13,few,CASRLIEDQPQHF,TGTGCCAGCAGGTTAATAGAGGATCAGCCCCAGCATTTT
TRBJ2-7,-,TRBV28,12,-,CASSLPGYEQYF,TGTGCCAGCAGTTTACCGGGCTACGAGCAGTACTTC
TRBJ2-3,TRBD2,TRBV9,18,many,CASSTQAGGPFSTDTQYF,TGTGCCAGCAGCACACAAGCGGGGGGGCCTTTTAGCACAGATACGCAGTATTTT
TRBJ2-3,-,TRBV7-3,15,few,CASSRNGGATDTQYF,TGTGCCAGCAGCCGAAATGGGGGGGCCACAGATACGCAGTATTTT
TRBJ1-2,TRBD1,TRBV19,13,-,CASSWTGVTGYTF,TGTGCCAGTAGTTGGACAGGGGTGACCGGCTACACCTTC
TRBJ1-6,-,TRBV6-5,14,-,CASKQQGTNSPLHF,TGTGCCAGCAAACAGCAGGGGACTAATTCACCCCTCCACTTT
TRBJ2-7,TRBD1,TRBV7-2,15,-,CASSTTGTGSYEQYF,TGTGCCAGCAGCACAACCGGGACAGGGTCCTACGAGCAGTACTTC
TRBJ1-6,TRBD1,TRBV30,15,-,CASGQVDAYNSPLHF,TGTGCCTCGGGACAGGTTGACGCCTATAATTCACCCCTCCACTTT
TRBJ1-6,TRBD1,TRBV7-9,14,-,CASSQTGFNSPLHF,TGTGCCAGCAGCCAGACAGGGTTCAATTCACCCCTCCACTTT
TRBJ1-4,TRBD1,TRBV2,14,-,CASSTTGISEKLFF,TGTGCCAGCAGTACGACAGGGATATCTGAAAAACTGTTTTTT
TRBJ2-2,-,TRBV9,14,-,CASSVRTDTGELFF,TGTGCCAGCAGCGTGCGGACAGACACCGGGGAGCTGTTTTTT
TRBJ1-1,TRBD1,TRBV6-2/TRBV6-3,15,-,CASSYPGTGSTEAFF,TGTGCCAGCAGTTACCCCGGGACAGGGAGCACTGAAGCTTTCTTT
TRBJ1-5,-,TRBV3-1/TRBV3-2,17,-,CASSQDRSSGSDQPQHF,TGTGCCAGCAGCCAAGATAGAAGCTCGGGGTCCGATCAGCCCCAGCATTTT
TRBJ1-1,-,TRBV6-5,14,-,CASSSEQVNTEAFF,TGTGCCAGCAGTTCCGAACAGGTGAACACTGAAGCTTTCTTT
TRBJ1-1,-,TRBV10-3,12,-,CAISESENEAFF,TGTGCCATCAGTGAGTCCGAGAATGAAGCTTTCTTT
TRBJ2-1,TRBD2,TRBV6-2/TRBV6-3,20,-,CASSSYRLAGAHSSYNEQFF,TGTGCCAGCAGCTCATATAGACTAGCGGGGGCCCACAGCTCCTACAATGAGCAGTTCTTC
TRBJ2-7,TRBD2,TRBV9,15,-,CASSVEAGGAYEQYF,TGTGCCAGCAGCGTAGAAGCGGGGGGAGCCTACGAGCAGTACTTC
TRBJ2-3,TRBD2,TRBV29-1,15,-,CSGLGEGRGRDTQYF,TGCAGCGGTCTGGGGGAGGGGAGGGGAAGAGATACGCAGTATTTT
TRBJ1-1,-,TRBV11-1,14,-,CASSLAASNTEAFF,TGTGCCAGCAGCTTAGCGGCATCGAACACTGAAGCTTTCTTT
TRBJ2-2,TRBD2,TRBV11-3,17,-,CASSSSGTSGAVGELFF,TGTGCCAGCAGCTCCTCCGGGACTAGCGGGGCGGTCGGGGAGCTGTTTTTT
TRBJ2-3,-,TRBV27,14,-,CASSLGDMVDTQYF,TGTGCCAGCAGTTTAGGGGACATGGTGGATACGCAGTATTTT
TRBJ2-3,-,TRBV7-2,15,-,CASSYRDSPPDTQYF,TGTGCCAGCAGCTACCGGGACTCACCCCCAGATACGCAGTATTTT
TRBJ1-2,-,TRBV28,14,-,CASRVWSEGYGYTF,TGTGCCAGCAGGGTGTGGTCGGAGGGCTATGGCTACACCTTC
TRBJ1-3,-,TRBV6-5,16,few,CASSYGSGQEGNTIYF,TGTGCCAGCAGTTATGGTTCTGGGCAGGAAGGAAACACCATATATTTT
TRBJ1-5,-,TRBV2,13,-,CASVGMSNQPQHF,TGTGCCTCTGTGGGCATGAGCAATCAGCCCCAGCATTTT
TRBJ2-1,-,TRBV7-2,13,-,CASSLGGEEEQFF,TGTGCCAGCAGCTTAGGAGGAGAGGAGGAGCAGTTCTTC
TRBJ1-1,-,TRBV5-1,15,-,CASSWWGEVNTEAFF,TGCGCCAGCAGCTGGTGGGGGGAGGTGAACACTGAAGCTTTCTTT
TRBJ2-7,-,TRBV10-3,15,-,CAISESTGLGYEQYF,TGTGCCATCAGTGAGTCGACGGGTCTGGGCTACGAGCAGTACTTC
TRBJ2-7,TRBD2,TRBV9,15,once,CASSGSGLAVNEQYF,TGTGCCAGCAGCGGGTCGGGACTAGCTGTCAACGAGCAGTACTTC
TRBJ1-5,-,TRBV27,14,-,CASIEWGRGQPQHF,TGTGCCAGCATCGAATGGGGGAGGGGACAGCCCCAGCATTTT
TRBJ1-5,-,TRBV19,13,-,CASIGWGAQPQHF,TGTGCCAGTATTGGGTGGGGAGCTCAGCCCCAGCATTTT
TRBJ1-5,TRBD1,TRBV6-2/TRBV6-3,13,few,CASSYTGDQPQHF,TGTGCCAGCAGTTACACAGGGGATCAGCCCCAGCATTTT
TRBJ1-1,TRBD1,TRBV18,15,-,CASSPGQVGNTEAFF,TGTGCCAGCTCACCAGGACAGGTAGGAAACACTGAAGCTTTCTTT
TRBJ1-2,-,TRBV7-9,13,once,CASSSLLGHGYTF,TGTGCCAGCAGCTCTCTTTTGGGGCATGGCTACACCTTC
TRBJ2-5,TRBD1,TRBV7-8,15,-,CASSLDRGYQETQYF,TGTGCCAGCAGCTTGGACAGGGGGTACCAAGAGACCCAGTACTTC
TRBJ2-2,-,TRBV18,18,-,CASSPTFKDNYDTGELFF,TGTGCCAGCTCACCCACCTTTAAGGACAACTATGACACCGGGGAGCTGTTTTTT
TRBJ2-6,-,TRBV18,16,-,CASSQTQGTGANVLTF,TGTGCCAGCTCACAAACACAGGGCACTGGGGCCAACGTCCTGACTTTC
TRBJ1-3,-,TRBV2,13,-,CASNAGAGNTIYF,TGTGCCAGCAATGCCGGGGCTGGAAACACCATATATTTT
TRBJ1-1,TRBD1,TRBV4-3,16,once,CASSQGAGDRDTEAFF,TGCGCCAGCAGCCAGGGGGCCGGGGACAGAGACACTGAAGCTTTCTTT
TRBJ1-5,-,TRBV9,14,-,CASSVTGTNQPQHF,TGTGCCAGCAGCGTGACAGGAACTAATCAGCCCCAGCATTTT
TRBJ2-7,TRBD1,TRBV7-9,15,-,CASSQGQGVTYEQYF,TGTGCCAGCAGCCAGGGACAGGGGGTAACCTACGAGCAGTACTTC